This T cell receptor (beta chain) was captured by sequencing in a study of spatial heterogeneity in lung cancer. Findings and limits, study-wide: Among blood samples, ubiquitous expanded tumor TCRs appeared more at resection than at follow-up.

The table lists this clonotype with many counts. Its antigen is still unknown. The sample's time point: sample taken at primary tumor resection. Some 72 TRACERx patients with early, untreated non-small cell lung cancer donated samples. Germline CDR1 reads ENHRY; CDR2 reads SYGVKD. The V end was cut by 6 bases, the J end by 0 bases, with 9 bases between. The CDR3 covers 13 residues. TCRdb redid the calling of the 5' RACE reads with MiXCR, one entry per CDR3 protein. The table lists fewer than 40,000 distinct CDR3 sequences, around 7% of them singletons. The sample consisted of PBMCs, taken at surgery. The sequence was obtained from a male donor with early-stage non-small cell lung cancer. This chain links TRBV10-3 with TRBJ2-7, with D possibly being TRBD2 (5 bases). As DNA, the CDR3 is TGTGCCATCAGAGTCACTAGCTCCTACGAGCAGTACTTC. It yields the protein CAIRVTSSYEQYF.